These 30 T cell receptor beta chains were all obtained from the same sample, sequenced in a study of blood T cell repertoires in COVID-19. Sequencing used immunoSEQ multiplex PCR; TCRdb keeps in-frame clones, though not all of them. The data contain about 70,000 clones, more than 65% of them singletons. The sequencing input was peripheral blood. The receptors originated from a woman in her sixties or seventies with acute or convalescent COVID-19.

J is TRBJ2-1 and V is TRBV11-3, with TRBD2 identical over 9 bases. This CDR3 comprises 15 residues. The junction had 4 bases not matched to a gene; V was cut back by 1 base and J by 6 bases. CDR1 is SGHNT and CDR2 is YENEEA in the germline V gene. The CDR3 coding sequence is TGTGCCAGCAGCTTAGTGGCTAGCGGGATCAATGAGCAGTTCTTC. Residues: CASSLVASGINEQFF.

On this clone: The same CDR3 arises from other DNA sequences in this sample as well. The gene calls are TRBV7-2 and TRBJ2-1; 14 bases agree with TRBD2. The CDR3 loop spans 16 amino acids. Looked up from germline, CDR1 is SGHTA and CDR2 is FQGNSA. V shed 2 bases and J 6 bases; nucleotides not matched to a gene: 3. CDR3 in amino acids: CASSLSTSGRVNEQFF. In nucleotides, the CDR3 is TGTGCCAGCAGCTTATCGACTAGCGGGAGGGTCAATGAGCAGTTCTTC.

This clone was counted many times. Other DNA sequences of this sample code for an identical CDR3. The V call is TRBV19, the J call TRBJ1-1; D uncertain. The V gene's germline CDR1 is LNHDA and CDR2 SQIVND (reference sequence). This CDR3 comprises 15 residues. The V end was cut by 3 bases, the J end by 0 bases, with 11 bases between. CDR3 bases: TGTGCCAGTAGTATTGGTGCAGGAATGAACACTGAAGCTTTCTTT. Translated: CASSIGAGMNTEAFF.

In its sample, this clone was seen a few times. The rearrangement links TRBV18 to TRBJ1-5; D may be TRBD1 (5 bases). The CDR3 has 15 residues. Germline CDR1 and CDR2: KGHSH and LQKENI. Trimming removed 2 bases at V and 4 bases at J, with 12 bases between. CDR3 in amino acids: CASSPGTDKNQPQHF. Written as DNA, the CDR3 is TGTGCCAGCTCACCAGGGACTGATAAAAATCAGCCCCAGCATTTT.

The chain employs TRBV30 and TRBJ1-3; D gene ambiguous. In germline, CDR1 is GTSNPN, CDR2 SVGIG (reference sequence). The V and J ends lost 0 bases and 0 bases respectively, with 12 bases between them. CDR3 size: 16 residues. CDR3 coding DNA: TGTGCCTGGAGTGTATCCCTGGGAGTCTCTGGAAACACCATATATTTT. This codes for CAWSVSLGVSGNTIYF.

The chain combines TRBV19 with TRBJ2-3; 8 bases align to TRBD1. The CDR3 loop spans 14 amino acids. Germline V lookup: CDR1 LNHDA, CDR2 SQIVND (reference sequence). Trimming at V came to 5 bases and at J to 0 bases, leaving 1 base not matched to a gene. The CDR3 is CASSGQGSTDTQYF. Here the CDR3 DNA reads TGTGCCAGTAGTGGACAGGGCAGCACAGATACGCAGTATTTT.

The chain links TRBV14 to TRBJ2-1; the D is unclear. The CDR3 is 16 amino acids. CDR1 is SGHDN and CDR2 is FVKESK in the germline V gene. V lost 4 bases to trimming and J lost 1 base, with 14 bases between them. Here the CDR3 DNA reads TGTGCCAGCAGCCCCCCCCTAGTCTCATCCTACAATGAGCAGTTCTTC. Residues: CASSPPLVSSYNEQFF.

The genes are TRBV19 and TRBJ2-1; 9 bases are shared with TRBD2. Germline V gives CDR1 LNHDA, CDR2 SQIVND (reference sequence). V dropped 7 bases and J dropped 12; count of bases not matched to a gene: 13. This CDR3 is built from 14 residues. CDR3 region: CASTGAGGFGSQFF. For the CDR3, the DNA is TGTGCCAGTACAGGAGCGGGAGGTTTCGGGTCGCAGTTCTTC.

The chain joins TRBV11-2 to TRBJ2-5, with 8 bases lining up with TRBD2. Looked up from germline, CDR1 is SGHAT and CDR2 is FQNNGV. This CDR3 has 15 residues. V shed 4 bases and J 5 bases; nucleotides not matched to a gene: 9. Written as DNA, the CDR3 is TGTGCCAGCAGCTCATCTAGCGGGTCCGGGGAGACCCAGTACTTC. Translation gives CASSSSSGSGETQYF.

The gene calls are TRBV2 and TRBJ2-1, with D unresolved. The length of the CDR3 is 14 residues. V lost 7 bases and J 2 bases, leaving 12 bases between the germline ends. The germline V gene encodes CDR1 SNHLY and CDR2 FYNNEI. For the CDR3, the DNA is TGTGCCAGCATCGCGGCCCTCCCCTACAATGAGCAGTTCTTC. It encodes CASIAALPYNEQFF.

The V gene is TRBV11-2, the J gene TRBJ1-6, with a possible D match to TRBD1 (5 bases). Between the trimmed V and J ends, which lost 5 bases and 9 bases, there was a span of 14 bases. Germline V lookup: CDR1 SGHAT, CDR2 FQNNGV. The CDR3 consists of 14 residues. CDR3 amino acids: CASSPQGGPSPLHF. The CDR3 nucleotides are TGTGCCAGCAGCCCCCAGGGCGGTCCTTCACCCCTCCACTTT.

The V call is TRBV30, the J call TRBJ1-2; 9 bases map to TRBD1. V lost 3 bases to trimming and J lost 0 bases; unmatched junction nucleotides: 2. Germline lookup yields CDR1 GTSNPN and CDR2 SVGIG (reference sequence). This CDR3 region has 14 residues. The CDR3 sequence: CAWRGTGSNYGYTF. The CDR3 DNA sequence: TGTGCCTGGAGGGGGACAGGGTCTAACTATGGCTACACCTTC.

This clone was found many times. The chain has TRBV7-9 and TRBJ1-3; D unresolved. Trimming removed 3 bases at V and 3 bases at J, with 6 bases between. Germline CDR1 SEHNR, CDR2 FQNEAQ (reference sequence). This CDR3 contains 13 residues. The DNA for the CDR3 is TGTGCCAGCAGCTTCGGTGATGGAAACACCATATATTTT. Translated: CASSFGDGNTIYF.

The chain carries TRBV7-6 and TRBJ2-3; TRBD2 aligns across 8 bases. The V segment lost 5 bases and the J segment 3 bases; nucleotides outside the gene matches: 10. The germline V gene has CDR1 SGHVS and CDR2 FNYEAQ. The CDR3 sequence is 16 residues long. The CDR3 protein is CASSHPVSGRTDTQYF. The CDR3, as DNA: TGTGCCAGCAGCCACCCGGTCAGCGGGAGAACAGATACGCAGTATTTT.

J is TRBJ2-1 and V is TRBV24-1; 7 nucleotides match TRBD1. This CDR3 contains 17 residues. Per the germline V gene, CDR1 is KGHDR and CDR2 is SFDVKD. V lost 3 bases to trimming and J lost 10 bases; unmatched junction nucleotides: 17. The CDR3 protein is CATSDPAGGHPDGEQFF. The CDR3 bases are TGTGCCACCAGTGATCCAGCAGGGGGACACCCCGATGGGGAGCAGTTCTTC.

This clone appeared a few times. The rearrangement uses TRBV19 and TRBJ2-1, with 11 bases that match TRBD2. The V gene's germline CDR1 is LNHDA and CDR2 SQIVND (reference sequence). The CDR3 covers 16 residues. V trimming: 4 bases; J trimming: 1 base; junction bases outside the gene matches: 3. The CDR3 DNA follows: TGTGCCAGTAGTACCACTAGCGGGGGTTCCTACAATGAGCAGTTCTTC. The encoded protein is CASSTTSGGSYNEQFF.

This clone showed up just a few times. This chain uses TRBV18 with TRBJ2-3; 11 bases align to TRBD1. Trimming took 3 bases from V and 5 from J; bases not matched to a gene: 7. The CDR3 is 16 residues long. CDR1 and CDR2 (germline): KGHSH, LQKENI. The CDR3 DNA is TGTGCCAGCTCACCGTTTGGACAGGGGGCGGGAGATACGCAGTATTTT. Translation gives CASSPFGQGAGDTQYF. Variable domain in full (rest from reference TRBV18 and TRBJ2-3): NAGVMQNPRHLVRRRGQEARLRCSPMKGHSHVYWYRQLPEEGLKFMVYLQKENIIDESGMPKERFSAEFPKEGPSILRIQQVVRGDSAAYFCASSPFGQGAGDTQYFGPGTRLTVL.

V usage is TRBV19 and J usage is TRBJ1-5; 9 bases agree with TRBD1. J gave up 1 base and V 6 bases, and 10 bases lay outside the gene matches. CDR1 is LNHDA, CDR2 SQIVND, per germline (reference sequence). The CDR3 totals 17 residues. CDR3 protein: CASRKDRGILSNQPQHF. The DNA of the CDR3 is TGTGCCAGTAGGAAGGACAGGGGAATTCTCAGCAATCAGCCCCAGCATTTT.

The J gene is TRBJ1-6, the V gene TRBV7-8; 7 nucleotides agree with TRBD1. The V gene end was trimmed by 5 bases and the J gene end by 8 bases; junction bases not matched to a gene: 3. This CDR3 is 13 amino acids long. The germline V gene has CDR1 SGHVS and CDR2 FQNEAQ. CDR3 in DNA: TGTGCCAGCAGCCGGGACAGCGATTCACCCCTCCACTTT. Amino acids: CASSRDSDSPLHF.

The chain uses TRBV6-2 or TRBV6-3 and TRBJ1-6; D is unresolved. Per the germline V gene, CDR1 is MNHEY and CDR2 is SVGEGT. V dropped 3 bases and J dropped 2 bases, with 8 bases sitting between them. This CDR3 contains 15 residues. CDR3 sequence: CASSYWETYNSPLHF. In nucleotides, the CDR3 is TGTGCCAGCAGTTATTGGGAGACCTATAATTCACCCCTCCACTTT.

This sequence joins TRBV14 and TRBJ2-1; possibly TRBD2 for D (6 bases). The CDR3 sequence is 16 residues long. CDR1 and CDR2 from the germline V gene are SGHDN and FVKESK. V was shortened by 6 bases and J by 6 bases, with 21 bases between the two germline ends. As DNA, the CDR3 is TGTGCCAGCAGAAGAAGCGGCGACTTGGGAGGCAATGAGCAGTTCTTC. Translating gives CASRRSGDLGGNEQFF.

The V gene is TRBV5-1, the J gene TRBJ1-6; D not resolved. The CDR3 length is 15 residues. Germline V gives CDR1 SGHRS, CDR2 YFSETQ. V was cut by 1 base and J by 5 bases, with 10 bases left in between. The CDR3 DNA is TGCGCCAGCAGCTTGTCTTTCAGAAATAATTCACCCCTCCACTTT. It is translated as CASSLSFRNNSPLHF. Looking up the rest from reference TRBV5-1 and TRBJ1-6 gives the full variable domain: KAGVTQTPRYLIKTRGQQVTLSCSPISGHRSVSWYQQTPGQGLQFLFEYFSETQRNKGNFPGRFSGRQFSNSRSEMNVSTLELGDSALYLCASSLSFRNNSPLHFGNGTRLTVT.

CDR3: CASSRDGSRAGELFF. As DNA, the CDR3 is TGTGCCAGCAGCCGGGATGGGAGTAGGGCCGGGGAGCTGTTTTTT. The chain couples TRBV3-1 (or the pseudogene TRBV3-2) to TRBJ2-2; the D gene is possibly TRBD2 (5 bases). CDR1 is LGHDT, CDR2 YNNKEL, per germline (reference sequence). The germline V and J ends were trimmed by 4 bases and 6 bases, with 15 bases remaining between them. The CDR3 sequence is 15 residues long.

The chain recombines TRBV6-5 with TRBJ1-6; D is ambiguous. This CDR3 is built from 15 residues. Germline V CDR1 and CDR2: MNHEY, SVGAGI. Trimming took off 6 bases at V and 6 bases at J, with 15 bases between the two ends. The CDR3 DNA reads as TGTGCCAGCAGCCCCCCCGGACTAATTAATTCACCCCTCCACTTT. Its protein product is CASSPPGLINSPLHF.

The chain uses TRBV28 and TRBJ2-7, with D possibly being TRBD2 (5 bases). Between the trimmed V and J ends, which lost 6 bases and 0 bases, there was a span of 15 bases. Germline V gene lookup returns CDR1 MDHEN and CDR2 SYDVKM. This CDR3 is 15 amino acids long. For the CDR3, the DNA is TGTGCCAGCAGGTTAAAGACGGGGATCTCCTACGAGCAGTACTTC. Amino acid sequence: CASRLKTGISYEQYF.

In DNA, the CDR3 is TGTGCCAGTAGTATTTCAGGGGGTGGGACCGGGGAGCTGTTTTTT. This sequence encodes CASSISGGGTGELFF. The rearrangement joins TRBV19 to TRBJ2-2; the match to TRBD1 covers 7 bases. The CDR3 is 15 residues long. Unmatched junction bases numbered 6, after V lost 3 bases and J lost 5 bases. Germline assignment: CDR1 LNHDA and CDR2 SQIVND (reference sequence).

J is TRBJ2-1 and V is TRBV5-4; 8 bases match TRBD1. This CDR3 is built from 14 residues. The V segment lost 3 bases and the J segment 8 bases; nucleotides outside the gene matches: 7. In germline, CDR1 is SGHNT, CDR2 YYREEE (reference sequence). The CDR3 sequence: CASSSMTGEDEQFF. In DNA form, the CDR3 reads TGTGCCAGCAGCTCTATGACAGGGGAGGATGAGCAGTTCTTC.

The chain is built from TRBV25-1 and TRBJ1-2; D is perhaps TRBD1 (6 bases). CDR1 is MGHDK, CDR2 SYGVNS, per germline. V was trimmed by 5 bases and J by 8 bases, leaving 15 bases between them. This CDR3 spans 13 amino acids. The CDR3 spells CASSLGQFLGYTF. CDR3 sequence (DNA): TGTGCCAGCAGTTTAGGACAGTTTTTGGGCTACACCTTC.

The gene calls are TRBV18 and TRBJ1-4; 8 nucleotides align to TRBD1. J gave up 6 bases and V 5 bases, and 14 bases lay outside the gene matches. Germline V lookup: CDR1 KGHSH, CDR2 LQKENI. The CDR3 is 17 residues long. CDR3 in amino acids: CASSENKAGTGYEKLFF. In DNA form, the CDR3 reads TGTGCCAGCTCAGAGAACAAAGCCGGGACAGGTTATGAAAAACTGTTTTTT.

This chain links TRBV2 with TRBJ1-1; D not resolved. Trimming removed 6 bases at V and 4 bases at J, with 12 bases between. Germline V CDR1 and CDR2: SNHLY, FYNNEI. This CDR3 spans 13 amino acids. The CDR3 bases are TGTGCCAGCAGCGTTACCGGGATCACTGAAGCTTTCTTT. This codes for CASSVTGITEAFF.